A single sample gave rise to the 8 T cell receptor beta chains below, sequenced in a study of beta chain features in type 1 diabetes. The whole isolated RNA underwent reverse transcription, so sequencing captured expressed TCRB transcripts. The assay was immunoSEQ multiplex PCR, and TCRdb's table has in-frame clones only and misses some. The sample holds some 330,000 clones, around 10% seen once. The sequencing input was naive CD4+ T cells from blood. The origin of the receptors is a woman younger than 45 in good health.

The chain is built from TRBV6-5 and TRBJ1-4, with 8 nucleotides matching TRBD1. The V segment lost 4 bases and the J segment 4 bases; nucleotides outside the gene matches: 8. CDR3 length: 16 residues. Germline V gene lookup returns CDR1 MNHEY and CDR2 SVGAGI. CDR3 sequence (DNA): TGTGCCAGCAGTTCGCGGGACAGGAGCTTTAATGAAAAACTGTTTTTT. This codes for CASSSRDRSFNEKLFF.

This rearrangement joins TRBV9 to TRBJ2-3; D is uncertain. The CDR3 sequence is 15 residues long. Germline V gene sequence: CDR1 SGDLS, CDR2 YYNGEE. The germline V and J ends were trimmed by 0 bases and 0 bases, with 8 bases remaining between them. CDR3 loop: CASSVGAISTDTQYF. The CDR3 DNA reads TGTGCCAGCAGCGTAGGGGCAATCAGCACAGATACGCAGTATTTT.

The chain links TRBV7-6 to TRBJ2-3; D is perhaps TRBD1 (7 bases). The CDR3 length is 18 residues. Deletions cut 5 bases from V and 0 bases from J, with 21 bases between. CDR1 SGHVS and CDR2 FNYEAQ come from the germline V gene. Here the CDR3 reads CASSPRSGGTVSTDTQYF. The CDR3 DNA follows: TGTGCCAGCAGCCCTCGGTCGGGCGGGACAGTCAGCACAGATACGCAGTATTTT.

This clone has a handful of counts. The chain couples TRBV28 to TRBJ1-5; D remains unclear. The germline gives CDR1 MDHEN, CDR2 SYDVKM. V was trimmed by 6 bases and J by 7 bases, leaving 10 bases between them. The CDR3 covers 12 residues. The CDR3 here is CASSLLGQPQHF. The CDR3 nucleotides are TGTGCCAGCAGCCTCCTGGGCCAGCCCCAGCATTTT.

CDR3 loop: CASFPGQGRHEQYF. The CDR3 DNA is TGTGCCAGTTTTCCTGGACAGGGACGACACGAGCAGTACTTC. The V call is TRBV28, the J call TRBJ2-7; 8 bases match TRBD1. The CDR3 runs to 14 residues. Per germline, CDR1 MDHEN and CDR2 SYDVKM. V shed 9 bases and J 5 bases; nucleotides not matched to a gene: 12. Combining the CDR3 with reference TRBV28 and TRBJ2-7 gives the whole variable domain DVKVTQSSRYLVKRTGEKVFLECVQDMDHENMFWYRQDPGLGLRLIYFSYDVKMKEKGDIPEGYSVSREKKERFSLILESASTNQTSMYLCASFPGQGRHEQYFGPGTRLTVT.

The chain is built from TRBV6-5 and TRBJ2-2, with 7 bases aligning to TRBD2. V was clipped by 2 bases and J by 7 bases; unmatched bases: 7. Germline CDR1 is MNHEY and CDR2 is SVGAGI. The length of the CDR3 is 15 residues. CDR3 protein: CASSYRRERVGELFF. CDR3 nucleotides: TGTGCCAGCAGTTACCGGCGGGAGCGGGTCGGGGAGCTGTTTTTT.

In this sample, this clone turned up a few times. The V call is TRBV4-2, the J call TRBJ2-2; possibly TRBD1 for D (6 bases). The CDR3 is 17 amino acids. In germline, CDR1 is LGHNA, CDR2 YNFKEQ. The V gene lost 3 bases and the J gene lost 1 base, with 15 bases spanning the gap. For the CDR3, the DNA is TGTGCCAGCAGCCAGAAGCCAACAGGGAAGAACACCGGGGAGCTGTTTTTT. Its protein product is CASSQKPTGKNTGELFF.

This clone was seen a handful of times. CDR3 protein: CASSRRTGGQADTQYF. CDR3 sequence (DNA): TGTGCCAGCAGCCGAAGGACAGGGGGACAAGCAGATACGCAGTATTTT. The V gene is TRBV7-9, the J gene TRBJ2-3, with 10 bases lining up with TRBD1. Germline V gene lookup returns CDR1 SEHNR and CDR2 FQNEAQ (reference sequence). The CDR3 runs 16 residues. V gave up 5 bases and J gave up 4 bases; unmatched junction bases: 9.